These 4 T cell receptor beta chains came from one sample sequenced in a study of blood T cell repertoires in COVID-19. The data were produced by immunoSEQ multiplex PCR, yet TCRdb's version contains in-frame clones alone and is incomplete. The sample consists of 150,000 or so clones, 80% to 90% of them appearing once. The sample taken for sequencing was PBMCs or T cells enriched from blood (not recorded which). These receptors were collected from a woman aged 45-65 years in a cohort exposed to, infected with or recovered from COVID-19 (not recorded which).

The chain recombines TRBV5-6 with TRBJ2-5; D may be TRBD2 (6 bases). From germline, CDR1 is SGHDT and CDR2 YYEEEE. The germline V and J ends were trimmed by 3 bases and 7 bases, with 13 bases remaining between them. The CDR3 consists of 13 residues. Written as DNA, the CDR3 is TGTGCCAGCAGCTCAAAAGACGGGGGGACCCAGTACTTC. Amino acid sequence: CASSSKDGGTQYF.

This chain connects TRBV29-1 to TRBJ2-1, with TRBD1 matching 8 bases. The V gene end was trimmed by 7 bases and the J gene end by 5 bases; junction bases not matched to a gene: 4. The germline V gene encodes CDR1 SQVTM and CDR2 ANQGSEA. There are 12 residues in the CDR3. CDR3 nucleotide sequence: TGCAGCGGGGAGACAGGGGACAATGAGCAGTTCTTC. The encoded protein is CSGETGDNEQFF.

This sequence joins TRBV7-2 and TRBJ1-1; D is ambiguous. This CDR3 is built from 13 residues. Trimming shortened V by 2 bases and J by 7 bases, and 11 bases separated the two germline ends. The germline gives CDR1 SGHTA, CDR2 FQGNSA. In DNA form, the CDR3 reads TGTGCCAGCAGCTTAATGGGGAGGGTTGAAGCTTTCTTT. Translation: CASSLMGRVEAFF.

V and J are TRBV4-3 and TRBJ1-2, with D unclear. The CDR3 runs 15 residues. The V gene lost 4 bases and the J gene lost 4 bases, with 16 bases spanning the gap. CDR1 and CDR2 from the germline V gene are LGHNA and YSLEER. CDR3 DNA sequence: TGCGCCAGCAGCCCTCACCGCGGAGTTTCCTATGGCTACACCTTC. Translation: CASSPHRGVSYGYTF.